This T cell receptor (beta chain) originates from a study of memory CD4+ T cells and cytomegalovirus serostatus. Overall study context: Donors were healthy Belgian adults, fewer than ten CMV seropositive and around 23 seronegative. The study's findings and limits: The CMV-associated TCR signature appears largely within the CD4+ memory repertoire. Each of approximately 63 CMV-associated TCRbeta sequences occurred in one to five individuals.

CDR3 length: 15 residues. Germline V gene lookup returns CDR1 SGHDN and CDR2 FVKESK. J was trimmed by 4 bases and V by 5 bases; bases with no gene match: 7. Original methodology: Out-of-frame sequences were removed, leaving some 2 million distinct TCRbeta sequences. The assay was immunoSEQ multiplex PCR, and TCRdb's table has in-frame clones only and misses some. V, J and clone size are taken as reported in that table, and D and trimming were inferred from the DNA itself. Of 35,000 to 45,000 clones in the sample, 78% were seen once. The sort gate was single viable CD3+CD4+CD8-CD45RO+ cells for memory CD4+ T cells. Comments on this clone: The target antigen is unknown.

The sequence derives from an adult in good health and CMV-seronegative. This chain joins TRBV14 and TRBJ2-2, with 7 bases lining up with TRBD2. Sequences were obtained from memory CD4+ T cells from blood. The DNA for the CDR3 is TGTGCCAGCAGCACCCGGACTAGAGGCACCGGGGAGCTGTTTTTT. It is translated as CASSTRTRGTGELFF.